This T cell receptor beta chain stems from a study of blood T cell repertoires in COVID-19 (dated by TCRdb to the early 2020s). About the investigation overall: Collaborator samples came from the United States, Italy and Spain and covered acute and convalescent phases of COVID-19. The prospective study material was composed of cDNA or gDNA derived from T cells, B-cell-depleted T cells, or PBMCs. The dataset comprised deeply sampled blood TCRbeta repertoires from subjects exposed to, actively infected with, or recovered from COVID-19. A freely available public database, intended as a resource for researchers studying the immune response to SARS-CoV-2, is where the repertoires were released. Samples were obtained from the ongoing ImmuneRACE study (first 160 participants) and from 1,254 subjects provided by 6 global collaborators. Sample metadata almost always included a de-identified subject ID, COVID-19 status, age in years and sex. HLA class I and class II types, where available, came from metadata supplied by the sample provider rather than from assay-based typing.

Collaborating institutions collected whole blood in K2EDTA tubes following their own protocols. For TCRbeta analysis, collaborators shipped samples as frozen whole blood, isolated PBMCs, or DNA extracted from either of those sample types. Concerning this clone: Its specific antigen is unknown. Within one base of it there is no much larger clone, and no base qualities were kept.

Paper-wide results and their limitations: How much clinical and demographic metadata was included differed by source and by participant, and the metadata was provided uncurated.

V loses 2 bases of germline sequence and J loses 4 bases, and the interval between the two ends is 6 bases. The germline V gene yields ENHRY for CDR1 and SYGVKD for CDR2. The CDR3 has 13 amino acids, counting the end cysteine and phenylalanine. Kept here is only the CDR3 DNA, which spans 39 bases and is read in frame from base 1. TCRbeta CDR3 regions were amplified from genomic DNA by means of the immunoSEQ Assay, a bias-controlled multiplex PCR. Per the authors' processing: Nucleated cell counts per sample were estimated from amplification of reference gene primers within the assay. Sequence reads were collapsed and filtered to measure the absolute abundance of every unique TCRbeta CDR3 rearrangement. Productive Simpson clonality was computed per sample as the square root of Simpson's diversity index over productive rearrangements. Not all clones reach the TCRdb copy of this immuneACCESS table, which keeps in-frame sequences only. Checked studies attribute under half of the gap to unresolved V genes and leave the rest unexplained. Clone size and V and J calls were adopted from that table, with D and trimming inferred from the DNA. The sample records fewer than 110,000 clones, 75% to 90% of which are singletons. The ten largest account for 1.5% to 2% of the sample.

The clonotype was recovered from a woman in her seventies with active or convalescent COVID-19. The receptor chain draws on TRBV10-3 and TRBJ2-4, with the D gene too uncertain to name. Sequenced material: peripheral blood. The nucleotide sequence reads TGTGCCATCAGTGAGGCTAAAAAAAACATTCAGTACTTC. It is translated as CAISEAKKNIQYF.